The 26 T cell receptor beta chains reported below all come from one sample, sequenced in a study of early T cells in non-severe SARS-CoV-2 infection. TCRdb ran MiXCR on the 5' RACE reads and lists one entry per CDR3 protein. Of under 100,000 distinct CDR3 sequences in the sample, about 11% were seen once. Material for sequencing was whole blood. These receptors all stem from an adult who was a healthcare worker with PCR-confirmed SARS-CoV-2 infection or an uninfected control (not recorded which).

V and J are TRBV5-1 and TRBJ2-2; D unresolved. The CDR3 is made up of 14 amino acids. Germline CDR1 SGHRS, CDR2 YFSETQ. Trimming left V 2 bases short and J 1 base short, with 6 bases between. The CDR3 nucleotides are TGCGCCAGCAGCTTAGAGGTGAACACCGGGGAGCTGTTTTTT. Translating gives CASSLEVNTGELFF.

This clonotype was found a few times. The CDR3 reads CASSFELLPYNEQFF. The CDR3 nucleotides are TGCGCCAGCAGCTTTGAACTCCTCCCTTACAATGAGCAGTTCTTC. V is TRBV5-1 and J is TRBJ2-1, with D unclear. The CDR3 length is 15 residues. V lost 2 bases and J lost 4, with 13 bases in between. The V gene's germline CDR1 is SGHRS and CDR2 YFSETQ.

V is TRBV7-9 and J is TRBJ1-6, with a possible D match to TRBD1 (6 bases). CDR1 is SEHNR and CDR2 is FQNEAQ in the germline V gene (reference sequence). This CDR3 comprises 14 residues. The V gene lost 5 bases and the J gene lost 6 bases, with 11 bases spanning the gap. The CDR3 reads CASSQQGSNSPLHF. In DNA form, the CDR3 reads TGTGCCAGCAGCCAACAGGGTAGTAATTCACCCCTCCACTTT.

Worth noting for this clonotype: This likely comes from a read error, as the CDR3 has no conserved phenylalanine or tryptophan at its end. The CDR3 protein is CSVEGKNTEAFL. The CDR3 bases are TGCAGCGTTGAGGGTAAGAACACTGAAGCTTTCTTA. The V call is TRBV29-1, the J call TRBJ1-1; D remains ambiguous. Germline CDR1 and CDR2: SQVTM and ANQGSEA. Trimming took 3 bases from V and 1 from J, leaving 6 bases between them. The CDR3 totals 12 residues.

This clonotype was detected a few times. The J gene is TRBJ1-4, the V gene TRBV4-1; D is unresolved. The CDR3 runs 13 residues. V lost 2 bases to trimming and J lost 4 bases, with 5 bases between them. CDR1 and CDR2 from the germline V gene are MGHRA and YSYEKL. The DNA of the CDR3 is TGCGCCAGCAGCCAACTAATTAATGAAAAACTGTTTTTT. It codes for CASSQLINEKLFF.

This clonotype showed up many times. The J gene is TRBJ1-4, the V gene TRBV29-1; TRBD1 is a possible D gene (6 bases). The germline V and J ends were trimmed by 6 bases and 1 base, with 9 bases remaining between them. CDR1 and CDR2 from the germline V gene are SQVTM and ANQGSEA. This CDR3 is 13 amino acids long. The DNA of the CDR3 is TGCAGCGTGGCAGGGGTAACTAATGAAAAACTGTTTTTT. Its translation: CSVAGVTNEKLFF.

The sample holds many counts of this clonotype. The chain joins TRBV6-5 to TRBJ2-7; D ambiguous. The germline V gene encodes CDR1 MNHEY and CDR2 SVGAGI. Trimming took off 4 bases at V and 2 bases at J, with 12 bases between the two ends. CDR3 length: 14 residues. The CDR3 protein is CASSSDRRTYEQYF. The CDR3 DNA follows: TGTGCCAGCAGTTCGGACCGGAGAACCTACGAGCAGTACTTC.

This clonotype was recorded a few times. The chain uses TRBV4-1 and TRBJ1-1; tentatively, D is TRBD1 (6 bases). V was shortened by 1 base and J by 2 bases, with 20 bases between the two germline ends. The germline V gene encodes CDR1 MGHRA and CDR2 YSYEKL. The CDR3 is 18 amino acids. Here the CDR3 DNA reads TGCGCCAGCAGCCAAGGAAATCGGGGGGCATATACTAACACTGAAGCTTTCTTT. It is translated as CASSQGNRGAYTNTEAFF.

Comment on this clonotype: An end of the junction does not agree with germline; a read error may underlie this. This chain joins TRBV7-9 and TRBJ2-2; tentative D call: TRBD2 (5 bases). Germline values: CDR1 SEHNR, CDR2 FQNEAQ (reference sequence). The CDR3 consists of 14 residues. CDR3 in DNA: TGTGCCAGCAGCTTTCAGCTGAACACCGGGGAGCTGTCTTTT. This codes for CASSFQLNTGELSF.

This clonotype was picked up a small number of times. The rearrangement uses TRBV29-1 and TRBJ1-1, with D hard to call. This CDR3 comprises 14 residues. V lost 7 bases and J lost 0, with 15 bases in between. The germline V gene has CDR1 SQVTM and CDR2 ANQGSEA. CDR3 sequence: CSGLKHPMNTEAFF. CDR3 DNA: TGCAGCGGACTAAAACACCCCATGAACACTGAAGCTTTCTTT.

This clonotype was seen more than once but under ten times. The J gene is TRBJ1-5, the V gene TRBV19; D is unclear. V dropped 5 bases and J dropped 7 bases, with 15 bases sitting between them. The CDR3 is made up of 14 amino acids. CDR1 and CDR2 (germline): LNHDA, SQIVND (reference sequence). The CDR3: CASSSWDLIQPQHF. In nucleotides, the CDR3 is TGTGCCAGTAGTTCTTGGGATCTTATACAGCCCCAGCATTTT.

This clonotype came up many times. The rearrangement links TRBV28 to TRBJ2-1; either TRBD1 or TRBD2 may supply D (5 bases each). Per germline, CDR1 MDHEN and CDR2 SYDVKM. The V end lost 6 bases, the J end lost 4 bases, and 13 bases lay between the germline ends. The CDR3 length is 14 residues. The CDR3 DNA reads as TGTGCCAGCAGGGGACGGCCAGGATACAATGAGCAGTTCTTC. Its protein is CASRGRPGYNEQFF.

V gene TRBV6-5 combines with J gene TRBJ1-2; 8 positions agree with TRBD1. Looked up from germline, CDR1 is MNHEY and CDR2 is SVGAGI. The CDR3 runs 13 residues. J lost 8 bases, V lost 5 bases, and 7 bases had no gene match. In DNA, the CDR3 is TGTGCCAGCAGTAACAGGGGGTTCGGAGGCTACACCTTC. Translation: CASSNRGFGGYTF.

This chain uses TRBV11-2 with TRBJ1-5; tentatively, D is TRBD1 (5 bases). The CDR3 is 15 residues long. V shed 5 bases and J shed 2 bases, with 13 bases lying between them. Germline values: CDR1 SGHAT, CDR2 FQNNGV. As DNA, the CDR3 is TGTGCCAGCAGCCTTGAAAGGGGAGGCAATCAGCCCCAGCATTTT. It yields the protein CASSLERGGNQPQHF.

V is TRBV7-9 and J is TRBJ1-1; D remains ambiguous. Germline CDR1 SEHNR, CDR2 FQNEAQ (reference sequence). V shed 8 bases and J shed 6 bases, with 7 bases lying between them. This CDR3 region has 10 residues. The CDR3 spells CASDGAEAFF. Here the CDR3 DNA reads TGTGCCAGCGACGGGGCTGAAGCTTTCTTT.

This clonotype was counted a few times. This chain joins TRBV4-1 and TRBJ2-7; D perhaps matches TRBD1 (6 bases). The germline CDR1 and CDR2 sequences are MGHRA and YSYEKL. Trimming pared 5 bases from V and 5 bases from J, leaving 16 bases between. This CDR3 contains 14 residues. This CDR3 is CASSTRMGANEQYF. DNA of the CDR3: TGCGCCAGCAGCACACGAATGGGGGCCAACGAGCAGTACTTC.

This clonotype occurred many times. The CDR3, as DNA: TGTGCCAGCAGCCGGGGGACAGATACGCAGTATTTT. Its protein product is CASSRGTDTQYF. The chain uses TRBV7-8 and TRBJ2-3; D is possibly TRBD2 (6 bases). Between the trimmed V and J ends, which lost 5 bases and 3 bases, there was a span of 6 bases. This CDR3 has 12 residues. CDR1 is SGHVS, CDR2 FQNEAQ, per germline.

The rearrangement uses TRBV6-6 and TRBJ2-7; possible D gene TRBD2, 5 bases. Germline CDR1 and CDR2: MNHNY and SVGAGI (reference sequence). This CDR3 spans 14 amino acids. With 2 bases removed from V and 3 bases from J, the gap between germline ends came to 11 bases. The CDR3 here is CASSYEPGNYEQYF. The CDR3 coding sequence is TGTGCCAGCAGTTACGAGCCGGGGAACTACGAGCAGTACTTC.

The V gene is TRBV28, the J gene TRBJ1-1; the D is unclear. The CDR3 has 8 residues. Germline values: CDR1 MDHEN, CDR2 SYDVKM. V dropped 8 bases and J dropped 8 bases, with 3 bases sitting between them. CDR3 in DNA: TGTGCCAGCGGGGAAGCTTTCTTT. Its protein product is CASGEAFF.

In regard to this clonotype: The missing conserved phenylalanine or tryptophan at the end of this CDR3 makes a read error likely. The chain has TRBV29-1 and TRBJ1-1; D uncertain. Germline V gene data show CDR1 as SQVTM and CDR2 as ANQGSEA. V lost 5 bases to trimming and J lost 1 base, with 8 bases between them. CDR3 size: 12 residues. This chain's CDR3 is CSVLGRNTEAFS. In DNA, the CDR3 is TGCAGCGTTCTGGGCCGGAACACTGAAGCTTTCTCT.

The chain joins TRBV29-1 to TRBJ2-5, with D perhaps TRBD1 (6 bases). V was clipped by 8 bases and J by 5 bases, with 12 bases between them. Germline V gene data show CDR1 as SQVTM and CDR2 as ANQGSEA. The CDR3 spans 11 residues. CDR3 residues: CSSGGMETQYF. CDR3 nucleotides: TGCAGCTCTGGGGGCATGGAGACCCAGTACTTC.

V usage is TRBV29-1 and J usage is TRBJ2-5; 10 bases match TRBD1. V trimming: 7 bases; J trimming: 4 bases; junction bases outside the gene matches: 3. CDR1 and CDR2 from the germline V gene are SQVTM and ANQGSEA. The CDR3 is 12 residues long. The CDR3 sequence is CSAGDRGETQYF. Written as DNA, the CDR3 is TGCAGCGCCGGGGACAGGGGAGAGACCCAGTACTTC.

This clonotype was counted only a few times. The CDR3 is CATTGTGGEKLFF. CDR3 bases: TGTGCCACAACCGGGACAGGAGGGGAAAAACTGTTTTTT. The gene calls are TRBV10-3 and TRBJ1-4; 8 nucleotides agree with TRBD1. In germline, CDR1 is ENHRY, CDR2 SYGVKD. After removal of 10 bases from V and 8 bases from J, the junction contained 9 bases not matched to a gene. This CDR3 contains 13 residues.

This chain joins TRBV19 and TRBJ1-4; D not resolved. The V gene's germline CDR1 is LNHDA and CDR2 SQIVND (reference sequence). With 6 bases removed from V and 4 bases from J, the gap between germline ends came to 9 bases. The CDR3 length is 13 residues. CDR3 nucleotides: TGTGCCAGTAGAAGAGGCTATAATGAAAAACTGTTTTTT. Protein: CASRRGYNEKLFF.

In its sample, this clonotype was seen a few times. J is TRBJ2-4 and V is TRBV15, with a tentative D call TRBD2 (6 bases). Germline assignment: CDR1 LNHNV and CDR2 YYDKDF (reference sequence). The CDR3 loop spans 20 amino acids. V lost 0 bases and J lost 1, with 22 bases in between. The CDR3 protein is CATSRDGVTGRGLAKNIQYF. Here the CDR3 DNA reads TGTGCCACCAGCAGAGATGGGGTAACGGGAAGGGGACTGGCCAAAAACATTCAGTACTTC.

This chain connects TRBV5-5 to TRBJ2-5; D remains ambiguous. CDR3 length: 13 residues. V lost 4 bases to trimming and J lost 1 base, with 8 bases between them. Per germline, CDR1 SGHKS and CDR2 YYEKEE (reference sequence). The CDR3 loop reads CASSPWVQETQYF. CDR3 in DNA: TGTGCCAGCAGCCCCTGGGTCCAAGAGACCCAGTACTTC.